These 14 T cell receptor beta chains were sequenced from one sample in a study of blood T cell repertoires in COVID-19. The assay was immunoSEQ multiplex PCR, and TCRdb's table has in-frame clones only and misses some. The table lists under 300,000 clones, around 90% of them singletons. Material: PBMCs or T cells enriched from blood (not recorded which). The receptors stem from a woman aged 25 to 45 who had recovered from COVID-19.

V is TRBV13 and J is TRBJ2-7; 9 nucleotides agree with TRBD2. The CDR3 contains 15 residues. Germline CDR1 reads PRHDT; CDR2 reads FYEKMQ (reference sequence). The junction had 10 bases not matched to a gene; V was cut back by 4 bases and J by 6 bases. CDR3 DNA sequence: TGTGCCAGCAGCTCCACTCCGGGACTAGCTTCCGAGCAGTACTTC. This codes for CASSSTPGLASEQYF.

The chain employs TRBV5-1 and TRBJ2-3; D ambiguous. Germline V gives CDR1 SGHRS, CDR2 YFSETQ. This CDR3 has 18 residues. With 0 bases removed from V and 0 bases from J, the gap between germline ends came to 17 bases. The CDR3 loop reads CASSLENLGRTSTDTQYF. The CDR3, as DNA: TGCGCCAGCAGCTTGGAAAATTTGGGCAGAACTAGCACAGATACGCAGTATTTT.

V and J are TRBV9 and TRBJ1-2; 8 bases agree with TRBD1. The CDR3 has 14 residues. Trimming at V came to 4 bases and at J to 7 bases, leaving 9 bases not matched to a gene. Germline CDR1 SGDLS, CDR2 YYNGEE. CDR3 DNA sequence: TGTGCCAGCAGCACGGACAGGGTGAGGAGTGGCTACACCTTC. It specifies CASSTDRVRSGYTF.

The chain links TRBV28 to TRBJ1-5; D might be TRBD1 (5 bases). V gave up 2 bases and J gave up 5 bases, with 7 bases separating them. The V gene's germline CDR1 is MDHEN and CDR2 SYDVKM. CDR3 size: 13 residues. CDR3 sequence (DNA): TGTGCCAGCAGTTTAACAGGTTATCAGCCCCAGCATTTT. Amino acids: CASSLTGYQPQHF.

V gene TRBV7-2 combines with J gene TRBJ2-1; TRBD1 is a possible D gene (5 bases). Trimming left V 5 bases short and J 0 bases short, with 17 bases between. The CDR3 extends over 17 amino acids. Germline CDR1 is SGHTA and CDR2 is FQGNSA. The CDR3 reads CASSGHLAPSSYNEQFF. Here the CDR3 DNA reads TGTGCCAGCAGCGGACACTTAGCCCCTAGCTCCTACAATGAGCAGTTCTTC.

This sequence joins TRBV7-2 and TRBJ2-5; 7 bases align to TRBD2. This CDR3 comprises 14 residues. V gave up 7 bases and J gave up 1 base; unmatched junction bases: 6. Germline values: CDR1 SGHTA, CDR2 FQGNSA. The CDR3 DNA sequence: TGTGCCAGCACCCTCCGCGGGGGCCAAGAGACCCAGTACTTC. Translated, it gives CASTLRGGQETQYF.

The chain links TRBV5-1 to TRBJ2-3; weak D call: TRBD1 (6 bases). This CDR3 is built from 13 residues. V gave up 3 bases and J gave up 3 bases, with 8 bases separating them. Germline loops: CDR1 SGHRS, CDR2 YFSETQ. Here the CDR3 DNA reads TGCGCCAGCAGCTCCACAGGGACAGATACGCAGTATTTT. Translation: CASSSTGTDTQYF.

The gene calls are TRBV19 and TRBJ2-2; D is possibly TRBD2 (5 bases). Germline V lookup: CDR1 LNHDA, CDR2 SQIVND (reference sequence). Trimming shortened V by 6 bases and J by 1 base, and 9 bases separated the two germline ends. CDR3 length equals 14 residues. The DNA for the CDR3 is TGTGCCAGTAGAAAAGGGAGGAACACCGGGGAGCTGTTTTTT. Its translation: CASRKGRNTGELFF.

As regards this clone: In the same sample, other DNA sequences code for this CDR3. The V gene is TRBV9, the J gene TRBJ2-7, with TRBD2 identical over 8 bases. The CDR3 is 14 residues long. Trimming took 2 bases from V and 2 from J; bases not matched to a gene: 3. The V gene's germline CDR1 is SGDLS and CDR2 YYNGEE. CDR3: CASSVAGGPYEQYF. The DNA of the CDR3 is TGTGCCAGCAGCGTGGCGGGGGGCCCCTACGAGCAGTACTTC. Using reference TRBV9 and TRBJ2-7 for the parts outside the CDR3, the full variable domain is DSGVTQTPKHLITATGQRVTLRCSPRSGDLSVYWYQQSLDQGLQFLIQYYNGEERAKGNILERFSAQQFPDLHSELNLSSLELGDSALYFCASSVAGGPYEQYFGPGTRLTVT.

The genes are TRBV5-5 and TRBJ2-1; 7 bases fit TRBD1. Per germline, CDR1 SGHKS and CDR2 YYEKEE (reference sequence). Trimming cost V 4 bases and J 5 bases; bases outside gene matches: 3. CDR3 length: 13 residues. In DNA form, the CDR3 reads TGTGCCAGCAGCCGGGACAGACACAATGAGCAGTTCTTC. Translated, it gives CASSRDRHNEQFF.

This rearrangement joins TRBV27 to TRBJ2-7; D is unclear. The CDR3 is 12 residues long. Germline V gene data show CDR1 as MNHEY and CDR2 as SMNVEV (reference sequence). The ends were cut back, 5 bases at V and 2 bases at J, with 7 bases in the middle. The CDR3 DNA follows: TGTGCCAGCAGTCCCTACCCCTACGAGCAGTACTTC. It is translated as CASSPYPYEQYF.

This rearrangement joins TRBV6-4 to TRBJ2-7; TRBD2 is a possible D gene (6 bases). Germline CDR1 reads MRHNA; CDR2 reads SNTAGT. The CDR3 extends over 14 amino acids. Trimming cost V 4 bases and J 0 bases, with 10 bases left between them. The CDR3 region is CASSGPGSSYEQYF. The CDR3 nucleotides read TGTGCCAGCAGTGGGCCCGGGAGCTCCTACGAGCAGTACTTC.

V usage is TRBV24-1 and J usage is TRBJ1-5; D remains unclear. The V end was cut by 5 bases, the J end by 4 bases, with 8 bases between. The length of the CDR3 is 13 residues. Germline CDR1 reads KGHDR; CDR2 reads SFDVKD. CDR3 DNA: TGTGCCACCAGTGGAGGGAGGAATCAGCCCCAGCATTTT. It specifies CATSGGRNQPQHF.

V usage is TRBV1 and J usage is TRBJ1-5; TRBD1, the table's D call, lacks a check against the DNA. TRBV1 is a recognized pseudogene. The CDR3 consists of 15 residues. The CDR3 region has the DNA TGCACCAGCAGCCATCACGGACAGGGGAGGCAGCCCCAGCATTTT. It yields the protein CTSSHHGQGRQPQHF.